This entry lists 20 T cell receptor beta chains sequenced from one sample in a study of Tregs in tolerant kidney transplant recipients. Clones were read by immunoSEQ multiplex PCR, and TCRdb kept only the in-frame ones, dropping some. The sample holds around 78,000 clones, approximately 90% seen once. The source was Tregs from blood, collected before the transplant. Receptors were obtained from a human donor who received a combined kidney and bone marrow transplant.

The V call is TRBV11-2, the J call TRBJ2-6, with TRBD1 identical over 9 bases. Germline-derived CDR1 and CDR2 are SGHAT and FQNNGV. The CDR3 covers 19 residues. Losses at the gene ends were 0 bases for V and 0 bases for J; bases not matched to a gene: 6. CDR3 nucleotide sequence: TGTGCCAGCAGCTTAGATCGGGGGACAGGGAGCTCTGGGGCCAACGTCCTGACTTTC. Its translation: CASSLDRGTGSSGANVLTF.

The V and J genes are TRBV19 and TRBJ2-1, with D possibly being TRBD2 (6 bases). Germline CDR1 and CDR2: LNHDA and SQIVND (reference sequence). The CDR3 sequence is 14 residues long. The germline V and J ends were trimmed by 5 bases and 8 bases, with 16 bases remaining between them. The CDR3 DNA follows: TGTGCCAGTAGTCTAAAGACTAGATACGATGAGCAGTTCTTC. This translates into CASSLKTRYDEQFF.

The chain links TRBV5-1 to TRBJ2-5, with 7 bases that match TRBD1. The DNA end is a closer match to TRBJ2-7, so the J assignment may be wrong. CDR3 length: 14 amino acids. CDR1 is SGHRS, CDR2 YFSETQ, per germline. CDR3 in amino acids: CASSLARQGYEQYF. The CDR3 DNA sequence: TGCGCCAGCAGCTTGGCCCGACAGGGCTACGAGCAGTACTTC.

This sequence joins TRBV6-1 and TRBJ1-5; no firm D call. The length of the CDR3 is 16 residues. The V gene's germline CDR1 is MNHNS and CDR2 SASEGT. The V gene lost 4 bases and the J gene lost 0 bases, with 13 bases spanning the gap. As DNA, the CDR3 is TGTGCCAGCAGTGGATATTCAGAGATTAGCAATCAGCCCCAGCATTTT. The encoded protein is CASSGYSEISNQPQHF.

The chain recombines TRBV23-1 with TRBJ2-5; 10 bases agree with TRBD1. TRBV23-1 is an ORF, with its function uncertain. This CDR3 spans 18 amino acids. With V trimmed by 9 bases and J by 4 bases, 20 bases remained unmatched. The CDR3 sequence: CARTDRGPAQDEGETQYF. CDR3 DNA sequence: TGCGCCAGGACCGACAGGGGGCCTGCCCAAGATGAGGGAGAGACCCAGTACTTC.

The gene calls are TRBV28 and TRBJ2-7; TRBD2 might be the D (5 bases). The V end was cut by 10 bases, the J end by 2 bases, with 15 bases between. Germline CDR1 and CDR2: MDHEN and SYDVKM. The CDR3 is 13 residues long. CDR3 sequence reads: CATRGGPPYEQYF. In nucleotides, the CDR3 is TGTGCCACTCGCGGCGGGCCCCCCTACGAGCAGTACTTC.

This chain links TRBV5-1 with TRBJ2-5; 9 bases match TRBD1. The V gene's germline CDR1 is SGHRS and CDR2 YFSETQ. V shed 5 bases and J 4 bases; nucleotides not matched to a gene: 3. The CDR3 consists of 13 residues. The DNA of the CDR3 is TGCGCCAGCAGACAGGGGGCAGGAGAGACCCAGTACTTC. As protein: CASRQGAGETQYF.

This clone has just one count. This sample includes further DNA sequences coding for the same CDR3. Written as DNA, the CDR3 is TGTGCCAGCAGTTTCAGAAAGGAGACCCAGTACTTC. Protein: CASSFRKETQYF. The chain has TRBV28 and TRBJ2-5; no clear D gene. This CDR3 has 12 residues. V was shortened by 3 bases and J by 5 bases, with 7 bases between the two germline ends. Germline values: CDR1 MDHEN, CDR2 SYDVKM.

V gene TRBV5-4 combines with J gene TRBJ2-5; TRBD2 agrees at 7 bases. V trimming: 4 bases; J trimming: 5 bases; junction bases outside the gene matches: 11. This CDR3 contains 15 residues. Germline V gene lookup returns CDR1 SGHNT and CDR2 YYREEE (reference sequence). The CDR3 protein is CASSRGGSPVETQYF. DNA of the CDR3: TGTGCCAGCAGCAGGGGCGGGAGCCCCGTGGAGACCCAGTACTTC.

CDR3 in DNA: TGTGCCAGCAGTCCCCTCCGGGACCGGATTCAGTACTTC. This gives the protein CASSPLRDRIQYF. The chain combines TRBV28 with TRBJ2-4; D may match TRBD1 or TRBD2 (5 bases each). V lost 5 bases and J lost 10, with 15 bases in between. Germline V gives CDR1 MDHEN, CDR2 SYDVKM. The CDR3 covers 13 residues.

This clone was counted a single time. The J gene is TRBJ2-7, the V gene TRBV28, with 7 bases lining up with TRBD2. The germline V gene has CDR1 MDHEN and CDR2 SYDVKM. The junction had 9 bases not matched to a gene; V was cut back by 8 bases and J by 2 bases. This CDR3 has 14 residues. The CDR3 spells CASVEAGEAYEQYF. The CDR3 bases are TGTGCCAGCGTTGAGGCGGGGGAGGCCTACGAGCAGTACTTC.

This chain joins TRBV29-1 and TRBJ2-1, with unresolved D. The length of the CDR3 is 14 residues. Between the trimmed V and J ends, which lost 7 bases and 0 bases, there was a span of 13 bases. Germline assignment: CDR1 SQVTM and CDR2 ANQGSEA. Here the CDR3 DNA reads TGCAGCGGGGGTCACTCCAGCTCCTACAATGAGCAGTTCTTC. Amino acids: CSGGHSSSYNEQFF.

This chain uses TRBV18 with TRBJ1-5; D uncertain. The germline V and J ends were trimmed by 0 bases and 5 bases, with 2 bases remaining between them. From germline, CDR1 is KGHSH and CDR2 LQKENI. This CDR3 contains 12 residues. The DNA for the CDR3 is TGTGCCAGCTCACCACCGGATCAGCCCCAGCATTTT. This codes for CASSPPDQPQHF.

The rearrangement links TRBV7-3 to TRBJ2-1; 12 bases match TRBD2. With 4 bases clipped from V and 7 bases from J, the junction kept 8 bases outside the gene matches. This CDR3 is built from 16 residues. Per the germline V gene, CDR1 is SGHTA and CDR2 is FQGTGA. CDR3 in amino acids: CASSSGGLAGGNEQFF. The CDR3 bases are TGTGCCAGCAGCTCAGGGGGGCTAGCGGGAGGGAATGAGCAGTTCTTC.

V gene TRBV5-1 combines with J gene TRBJ2-5; no reliable D call. V was cut by 6 bases and J by 1 base, with 16 bases left in between. The CDR3 consists of 15 residues. Germline V gene sequence: CDR1 SGHRS, CDR2 YFSETQ. Here the CDR3 DNA reads TGCGCCAGCACCTCGTTGGCGGATTTCCAAGAGACCCAGTACTTC. It is translated as CASTSLADFQETQYF.

This clone has just one count. This chain uses TRBV7-8 with TRBJ2-3; 8 bases line up with TRBD1. The germline V gene encodes CDR1 SGHVS and CDR2 FQNEAQ. The CDR3 extends over 17 amino acids. The junction had 11 bases not matched to a gene; V was cut back by 6 bases and J by 0 bases. This CDR3 reads CASSFQGATTSTDTQYF. CDR3 DNA sequence: TGTGCCAGCAGTTTCCAGGGGGCCACAACTAGCACAGATACGCAGTATTTT.

This chain links TRBV25-1 with TRBJ2-7; maybe TRBD2 (5 bases). V was cut by 4 bases and J by 5 bases, with 9 bases left in between. This CDR3 is 12 amino acids long. Looked up from germline, CDR1 is MGHDK and CDR2 is SYGVNS. The CDR3 is CASSAREHEQYF. The CDR3 DNA sequence: TGTGCCAGCAGTGCTCGGGAACACGAGCAGTACTTC.

The V and J genes are TRBV28 and TRBJ2-7; possibly TRBD1 or TRBD2 for D (5 bases each). V was pared by 7 bases and J by 0 bases, with 13 bases between. The germline V gene has CDR1 MDHEN and CDR2 SYDVKM. The CDR3 loop spans 14 amino acids. CDR3: CASIRAGSSYEQYF. The CDR3 bases are TGTGCCAGCATCCGGGCAGGGAGCTCCTACGAGCAGTACTTC. Filled out from reference TRBV28 and TRBJ2-7, the complete variable domain reads DVKVTQSSRYLVKRTGEKVFLECVQDMDHENMFWYRQDPGLGLRLIYFSYDVKMKEKGDIPEGYSVSREKKERFSLILESASTNQTSMYLCASIRAGSSYEQYFGPGTRLTVT.

The genes are TRBV19 and TRBJ1-5; unclear D gene. The germline gives CDR1 LNHDA, CDR2 SQIVND (reference sequence). Trimming removed 1 base from V and 4 bases from J, with 2 bases in between. The CDR3 runs to 12 residues. As DNA, the CDR3 is TGTGCCAGTAGTATAGGGAATCAGCCCCAGCATTTT. Protein: CASSIGNQPQHF.

The chain is built from TRBV7-6 and TRBJ2-7; D unresolved. The CDR3 is made up of 13 amino acids. The germline V gene encodes CDR1 SGHVS and CDR2 FNYEAQ. Trimming pared 1 base from V and 3 bases from J, leaving 7 bases between. CDR3 sequence reads: CASSLDLVYEQYF. DNA of the CDR3: TGTGCCAGCAGCTTAGACTTGGTCTACGAGCAGTACTTC.